One sample yielded the 8 T cell receptor beta chains listed below, sequenced in a study of T cell repertoires in cytomegalovirus infection. TCRdb passed the reads through MiXCR, listing each CDR3 protein once. Of approximately 250,000 distinct CDR3 sequences listed, 22% were seen once; the top ten hold about 20%. Sequenced: CD8+ T cells from PBMCs. The receptors were gathered from a human donor in good health (CMV status not recorded). Some clones in this sample may be carry-over from other donors' samples.

The sample holds a few counts of this clonotype. V is TRBV7-2 and J is TRBJ2-7; 7 bases are shared with TRBD2. The CDR3 spans 14 residues. The germline V gene has CDR1 SGHTA and CDR2 FQGNSA. V was pared by 3 bases and J by 6 bases, with 8 bases of the junction left unmatched. CDR3 DNA: TGTGCCAGCAGCTTGGGAGGGGCCCTCGGCGAGCAGTACTTC. Translated: CASSLGGALGEQYF.

This chain links TRBV2 with TRBJ1-1; TRBD1 is a possible D gene (5 bases). The germline V gene encodes CDR1 SNHLY and CDR2 FYNNEI. The CDR3 extends over 17 amino acids. V was clipped by 5 bases and J by 5 bases, with 24 bases between them. The CDR3 reads CASSPERDPRTRTEAFF. The CDR3, as DNA: TGTGCCAGCAGTCCAGAGCGGGACCCCAGGACGAGGACTGAAGCTTTCTTT. Based on the CDR3 plus reference TRBV2 and TRBJ1-1, the full variable domain is EPEVTQTPSHQVTQMGQEVILRCVPISNHLYFYWYRQILGQKVEFLVSFYNNEISEKSEIFDDQFSVERPDGSNFTLKIRSTKLEDSAMYFCASSPERDPRTRTEAFFGQGTRLTVV.

This clonotype has a handful of counts. The rearrangement uses TRBV10-3 and TRBJ1-2; no clear D. Trimming removed 6 bases from V and 1 base from J, with 18 bases in between. The CDR3 covers 16 residues. CDR1 and CDR2 (germline): ENHRY, SYGVKD. The CDR3 here is CAISDLRDIDNYGYTF. The CDR3 DNA reads TGTGCCATCAGCGACCTCCGCGACATCGATAACTATGGCTACACCTTC.

The table lists this clonotype with a few counts. This rearrangement joins TRBV28 to TRBJ1-2; 7 nucleotides align to TRBD1. The length of the CDR3 is 15 residues. J was trimmed by 4 bases and V by 5 bases; bases with no gene match: 10. From germline, CDR1 is MDHEN and CDR2 SYDVKM. The CDR3 coding sequence is TGTGCCAGCAGTCCGACCCGAGGGGGCCGCTATGGCTACACCTTC. Translated, it gives CASSPTRGGRYGYTF.

The chain employs TRBV29-1 and TRBJ1-2; D is uncertain. The V and J ends lost 7 bases and 4 bases respectively, with 13 bases between them. Germline V gene lookup returns CDR1 SQVTM and CDR2 ANQGSEA. The CDR3 sequence is 12 residues long. The CDR3 protein is CSAAWAGYGYTF. The DNA of the CDR3 is TGCAGCGCTGCTTGGGCGGGCTATGGCTACACCTTC.

The table lists this clonotype with many counts. This chain uses TRBV7-8 with TRBJ2-3; TRBD2 matches 10 bases. CDR3 length: 15 residues. V dropped 5 bases and J dropped 5; count of bases not matched to a gene: 7. Looked up from germline, CDR1 is SGHVS and CDR2 is FQNEAQ. The chain's CDR3 is CASSPGLAALDTQYF. The CDR3 bases are TGTGCCAGCAGCCCCGGACTAGCGGCACTAGATACGCAGTATTTT.

J is TRBJ2-2 and V is TRBV7-4, with D perhaps TRBD1 (5 bases). Germline CDR1 is SGHVT and CDR2 is SQSDAQ. The V end lost 4 bases, the J end lost 1 base, and 13 bases lay between the germline ends. The CDR3 spans 16 residues. CDR3 in DNA: TGTGCCAGCAGCTCACGTGGAAGGGGGAACACCGGGGAGCTGTTTTTT. This encodes CASSSRGRGNTGELFF.

V and J are TRBV20-1 and TRBJ2-7, with D maybe TRBD1 (6 bases). The ends were cut back, 3 bases at V and 3 bases at J, with 12 bases in the middle. The germline gives CDR1 DFQATT, CDR2 SNEGSKA (reference sequence). This CDR3 spans 13 amino acids. The CDR3 DNA reads as TGCAGTGCTAGGATTCCGGACAGCTACGAGCAGTACTTC. It translates to CSARIPDSYEQYF.